The clone carrying this T cell receptor beta chain was counted between two and nine times. Antigen: not known. The data belong to a study of OX40 agonist ivuxolimab in advanced cancers. Looking at the study overall: Ivuxolimab, which patients received intravenously every 2 weeks, was dosed at 0.01 to 10 mg/kg. Whole-study results and caveats: The mean number of expanded clones was higher in CD8+ T cells than in CD4+. Blood T cells, both CD4+ and CD8+, expanded clonally by week 6 at 0.1 to 3.0 mg/kg.

Germline lookup yields CDR1 KGHSH and CDR2 LQKENI. With 3 bases removed from V and 0 bases from J, the gap between germline ends came to 9 bases. The CDR3 length is 15 residues. TCRdb's copy holds only in-frame clones and misses some; the assay was immunoSEQ multiplex PCR. The data contain tens of thousands of clones, 80% to 90% of them singletons. The sequence was collected from an adult with an advanced solid tumor such as melanoma, head and neck, liver or kidney cancer. Source: CD4+ or CD8+ T cells sorted from blood, taken in a trial of the OX40 agonist ivuxolimab. The rearrangement links TRBV18 to TRBJ2-4, with unresolved D. The CDR3 protein is CASSPPQVAKNIQYF. The DNA for the CDR3 is TGTGCCAGCTCACCCCCCCAGGTAGCCAAAAACATTCAGTACTTC.